This is a list of T cell receptor beta chains from one sample in a study of a mutant IDH1 vaccine in newly diagnosed glioma. These receptors have no identified antigens. Produced via immunoSEQ multiplex PCR; TCRdb's table is partial and in-frame only. Among roughly 60,000 clones listed, less than 85% were seen once. The sample was PBMCs, taken from a glioma patient whose treatment included an IDH1 peptide vaccine. These receptors all come from a man younger than 45 with glioma. Both conserved end residues are part of each CDR3. Each record gives: J gene, clone size, V gene, CDR3 protein. The size of a clone is reported for some rows only, either as once, few or many, or as a class for expanded clones.

TRBJ1-5 NA TRBV28 CASSLTGVYQPQHF
TRBJ2-5 NA TRBV5-1 CASSFLQGQETQYF
TRBJ2-7 NA TRBV10-1 CASSDPGTGKYEQYF
TRBJ2-3 NA TRBV11-2 CASSLTMGWTDTQYF
TRBJ1-4 NA TRBV4-3 CASSQERSRTGEGGKLFF
TRBJ1-3 NA TRBV7-3 CASSPSGGGASGNTIYF
TRBJ2-2 NA TRBV19 CASSIGTAYTGELFF
TRBJ2-1 NA TRBV10-3 CAIRGLAGGQSSYNEQFF
TRBJ2-1 NA TRBV5-1 CASSFGTTSLYNEQFF
TRBJ2-1 NA TRBV4-2 CASSQAFTGTGVRNEQFF
TRBJ1-2 NA TRBV28 CASSEANYGYTF
TRBJ1-2 NA TRBV19 CASSPDRDLASGYTF
TRBJ2-1 NA TRBV4-1 CASSPPRGGGFYNEQFF
TRBJ2-3 NA TRBV4-2 CASSQALGAHTDTQYF
TRBJ1-3 NA TRBV2 CASSDPGTVSGNTIYF
TRBJ2-5 NA TRBV7-3 CASSVRVQETQYF
TRBJ1-1 NA TRBV5-1 CASSPRQGNTEAFF
TRBJ2-5 NA TRBV28 CASMGARETQYF
TRBJ2-5 NA TRBV4-3 CASSQAGTWGETQYF
TRBJ1-2 NA TRBV5-4 CASSLGQGAIYYGYTF
TRBJ1-1 once TRBV27 CASSLMGRGYTEAFF
TRBJ1-5 NA TRBV2 CASSEPLGSSNQPQHF
TRBJ2-1 NA TRBV27 CASSPRLAGGPNEQFF
TRBJ1-2 NA TRBV7-9 CASSSAGGGGYTF
TRBJ1-4 NA TRBV7-2 CASSASHRVTSEKLFF
TRBJ1-2 NA TRBV9 CASSPRTGTPYGYTF
TRBJ1-1 few TRBV19 CASSNQGAKGEAFF
TRBJ1-5 NA TRBV4-2 CASSHQGTNQPQHF
TRBJ2-5 NA TRBV27 CASSPISLAGETQYF
TRBJ2-3 NA TRBV6-4 CASSVAPKDTQYF
TRBJ1-6 NA TRBV27 CASSESPPTSSYNSPLHF
TRBJ1-1 NA TRBV18 CASSPQGTGPEAFF
TRBJ1-6 NA TRBV7-2 CASSPPVGDGSRSPLHF
TRBJ2-3 NA TRBV4-1 CASSQGRTYTDTQYF
TRBJ1-2 few TRBV6-1 CASSELRTGVGYTF
TRBJ1-4 few TRBV30 CAWRRTALGIATNEKLFF
TRBJ1-5 few TRBV11-2 CASSLGQGNQPQHF
TRBJ1-5 NA TRBV10-3 CAISSDREGQPQHF
TRBJ1-1 once TRBV18 CASSPQGTEAFF
TRBJ2-6 NA TRBV7-2 CASSLMGSGGSGANVLTF
TRBJ2-3 NA TRBV7-6 CASSLTGTSGTTDTQYF
TRBJ1-5 NA TRBV4-3 CASSQDIGGAVQPQHF
TRBJ2-1 NA TRBV2 CASSEGVHNEQFF
TRBJ1-1 NA TRBV19 CASSMGGWNTEAFF
TRBJ2-1 NA TRBV19 CASSNTLTTAVGTDEQFF
TRBJ2-7 few TRBV2 CASSSDPSSYEQYF
TRBJ1-6 NA TRBV25-1 CASSPTGGDSPLHF
TRBJ2-3 NA TRBV4-1 CASSSRTGGADTQYF
TRBJ2-1 NA TRBV27 CASSLPLAGGRVAEQFF
TRBJ2-7 NA TRBV10-2 CASSWDFSYEQYF
TRBJ1-5 NA TRBV19 CASTRNFYSNQPQHF
TRBJ1-4 once TRBV6-6 CASTSTGVGEKLFF
TRBJ2-7 NA TRBV5-6 CASRDRDRGAGEQYF
TRBJ2-7 NA TRBV29-1 CSVRETSGRLEQYF